These T cell receptor beta chains were read from a single sample in a study of T cells after yellow fever vaccination. TCRdb re-called the 5' RACE reads through MiXCR, storing one row per CDR3 protein. The sample has a few hundred thousand distinct CDR3 sequences; 3.5% to 5% are singletons. The material sequenced was PBMCs, taken 15 days after the yellow fever booster vaccination. Every receptor here comes from a man aged 18 to 29 who received the YFV17D yellow fever vaccine. Each CDR3 is given with its conserved first and last residue. Part of the rows lack a size; the others show once, few, many or a class for expanded clones.

TRBV10-3	TRBJ2-7	many	CAIGPSGGKYEQYF
TRBV7-2	TRBJ2-7	many	CASSLGIRDEQYF
TRBV5-1	TRBJ1-1	many	CASSRGQGGTEAFF
TRBV7-8	TRBJ1-6	-	CASEGEGAPYHALHF
TRBV4-2	TRBJ2-3	few	CASSPGDRGKRTDTQYF
TRBV2	TRBJ2-6	-	CASSGTESGANVLTF
TRBV5-6	TRBJ2-6	-	CASSPTANTAGANVLTF
TRBV4-2	TRBJ2-2	-	CASSQDFGSGELFF
TRBV6-5	TRBJ1-5	few	CASGRRSNQPQHF
TRBV5-5	TRBJ2-1	many	CASSLFGLNSEGDEQFF
TRBV12-3/TRBV12-4	TRBJ2-7	many	CASTPRQGAYEQYF
TRBV7-9	TRBJ2-4	many	CASSLDSGGGNIQYF
TRBV10-3	TRBJ2-1	many	CAISETPRDRDGEQFF
TRBV6-5	TRBJ1-5	-	CASSTLVGQEPQHF
TRBV5-1	TRBJ1-1	-	CASSLNGPNTEAFF
TRBV7-2	TRBJ1-2	once	CASSLVGGDNGYTF
TRBV6-6	TRBJ1-5	-	CASGTPFVGHQHF
TRBV7-9	TRBJ2-1	many	CASSLDHNEQFF
TRBV5-1	TRBJ1-1	-	CTSSGRGSMNTEAFF
TRBV12-3/TRBV12-4	TRBJ2-7	few	CASSPTGQRNEQYF
TRBV7-2	TRBJ2-1	-	CATRRDSRYNEQFF
TRBV4-2	TRBJ1-6	few	CASSQTGNSPLHF
TRBV9	TRBJ2-5	many	CASSVAGSDETQYF
TRBV4-1	TRBJ1-2	few	CASSQVLSGNYGYTF
TRBV6-1	TRBJ1-5	many	CASSDPGNGNQPQHF
TRBV5-1	TRBJ1-2	-	CASGARDKDPQDYGYTF
TRBV12-3/TRBV12-4	TRBJ2-2	-	CASSFGQRTGELFF
TRBV20-1	TRBJ1-4	many	CSARDSRNEKLFF
TRBV11-2	TRBJ1-1	many	CASSLAIQAGEGEAFF
TRBV10-3	TRBJ2-7	few	CAISDGGGSYEQYF
TRBV25-1	TRBJ1-2	many	CASSDMAVRGGGYTF
TRBV5-5	TRBJ1-1	-	CASSLWGDAEAFF
TRBV28	TRBJ1-3	few	CASSPPGGYGNTIYF